The 12 T cell receptor beta chains presented below share a single source sample, sequenced in a study of cytomegalovirus exposure and HLA in healthy donors. The PCR contained 60 Vbeta and 13 Jbeta primers. Produced via immunoSEQ multiplex PCR; TCRdb's table is partial and in-frame only. The sample has 90,000 to 110,000 clones; about 12% are singletons. Sequenced input: PBMCs. The receptors originated from a man in his forties or fifties in good health and CMV-seropositive.

This clone was picked up a small number of times. CDR3 DNA sequence: TGTGCCAGCGCCCCCGAGGGTGGCGCCACCGGGGAGCTGTTTTTT. Its translation is CASAPEGGATGELFF. This chain connects TRBV6-1 to TRBJ2-2; tentative D call: TRBD2 (5 bases). CDR3 length: 15 amino acids. Trimming took 8 bases from V and 4 from J, leaving 17 bases between them. CDR1 is MNHNS and CDR2 is SASEGT in the germline V gene.

The V and J genes are TRBV13 and TRBJ2-5; maybe TRBD1 (6 bases). Per the germline V gene, CDR1 is PRHDT and CDR2 is FYEKMQ (reference sequence). V was shortened by 2 bases and J by 3 bases, with 13 bases between the two germline ends. This CDR3 region has 15 residues. As DNA, the CDR3 is TGTGCCAGCAGCTTACTGACAGGCGCTGAAGAGACCCAGTACTTC. This gives the protein CASSLLTGAEETQYF.

The rearrangement links TRBV7-2 to TRBJ2-7, with a possible D match to TRBD1 (7 bases). The ends were cut back, 3 bases at V and 0 bases at J, with 15 bases in the middle. Looked up from germline, CDR1 is SGHTA and CDR2 is FQGNSA. The CDR3 is 16 residues long. CDR3 DNA sequence: TGTGCCAGCAGCTTCCTTCAGGGGGGACCCTCCTACGAGCAGTACTTC. Translation gives CASSFLQGGPSYEQYF.

This clone was detected a few times. The V and J genes are TRBV18 and TRBJ1-4; 7 nucleotides line up with TRBD1. Trimming took 4 bases from V and 7 from J; bases not matched to a gene: 9. The CDR3 has 15 residues. The germline V gene encodes CDR1 KGHSH and CDR2 LQKENI. For the CDR3, the DNA is TGTGCCAGCTCACGGCGACAGGGCCGGGGTGAAAAACTGTTTTTT. It codes for CASSRRQGRGEKLFF.

This clone appeared a few times. The gene calls are TRBV2 and TRBJ2-7; 8 bases are a match to TRBD2. The CDR3 length is 17 residues. Germline lookup yields CDR1 SNHLY and CDR2 FYNNEI. J was trimmed by 1 base and V by 3 bases; bases with no gene match: 11. CDR3 in amino acids: CASSDSLGTSGSYEQYF. The DNA of the CDR3 is TGTGCCAGCAGTGACTCCCTCGGAACTAGCGGTTCCTACGAGCAGTACTTC.

V and J are TRBV21-1 and TRBJ2-5; TRBD1, as called in the table, went unchecked against the DNA. TRBV21-1 is deemed a pseudogene. This CDR3 is built from 13 residues. Written as DNA, the CDR3 is TGTGCCAGCGGGGGGGACAGGGGCAAGACCCAGTACTTC. Its translation: CASGGDRGKTQYF.

In this sample, this clone turned up a few times. The chain combines TRBV28 with TRBJ2-7; 9 positions agree with TRBD2. CDR1 MDHEN and CDR2 SYDVKM come from the germline V gene. The CDR3 loop spans 14 amino acids. V shed 7 bases, J shed 4 bases, and the junction held 8 bases outside the gene matches. The CDR3 protein is CASTRGSGRYEQYF. CDR3 nucleotide sequence: TGTGCCAGCACCCGAGGTAGCGGGAGATACGAGCAGTACTTC. The full variable domain, completed using reference TRBV28 and TRBJ2-7, is DVKVTQSSRYLVKRTGEKVFLECVQDMDHENMFWYRQDPGLGLRLIYFSYDVKMKEKGDIPEGYSVSREKKERFSLILESASTNQTSMYLCASTRGSGRYEQYFGPGTRLTVT.

The V and J genes are TRBV28 and TRBJ2-2; 9 bases fit TRBD1. V was clipped by 5 bases and J by 4 bases; unmatched bases: 2. The CDR3 loop spans 14 amino acids. Germline-derived CDR1 and CDR2 are MDHEN and SYDVKM. Written as DNA, the CDR3 is TGTGCCAGCAGTAAGGACAGGGGCACCGGGGAGCTGTTTTTT. Translation gives CASSKDRGTGELFF.

For the CDR3, the DNA is TGTGCCAGCTCACCACCTAAAATTAAGAACACTGAAGCTTTCTTT. The encoded protein is CASSPPKIKNTEAFF. V and J are TRBV18 and TRBJ1-1; no firm D call. Between the trimmed V and J ends, which lost 0 bases and 1 base, there was a span of 9 bases. Per the germline V gene, CDR1 is KGHSH and CDR2 is LQKENI. The CDR3 extends over 15 amino acids.

This chain connects TRBV9 to TRBJ1-2; possible D gene TRBD1, 5 bases. The CDR3 totals 14 residues. Germline values: CDR1 SGDLS, CDR2 YYNGEE. Trimming shortened V by 0 bases and J by 5 bases, and 11 bases separated the two germline ends. The CDR3, as DNA: TGTGCCAGCAGCGTAGCCCAGGGCAAGTATGGCTACACCTTC. Protein: CASSVAQGKYGYTF.

This clone came up a few times. The V gene is TRBV4-1, the J gene TRBJ2-1, with 9 bases identical to TRBD1. With 3 bases clipped from V and 5 bases from J, the junction kept 5 bases outside the gene matches. This CDR3 has 15 residues. CDR1 is MGHRA, CDR2 YSYEKL, per germline. The CDR3 bases are TGCGCCAGCAGCCAGGGACAGGGCAAGGACAATGAGCAGTTCTTC. This codes for CASSQGQGKDNEQFF.

The V call is TRBV27, the J call TRBJ2-5; 11 bases align to TRBD2. CDR3 size: 19 residues. Germline V gene lookup returns CDR1 MNHEY and CDR2 SMNVEV (reference sequence). The V gene end was trimmed by 5 bases and the J gene end by 3 bases; junction bases not matched to a gene: 17. The CDR3 loop is CASSTRLAGYQKVEETQYF. CDR3 DNA: TGTGCCAGCAGTACGAGACTAGCGGGATATCAGAAGGTTGAAGAGACCCAGTACTTC.